A single sample is the source of the 24 T cell receptor beta chains below, sequenced in a study of blood T cell repertoires in COVID-19. TCRdb's table, derived via immunoSEQ multiplex PCR, lists solely in-frame clones and lacks some. The table records approximately 65,000 clones, roughly 70% of them present only once. Sequencing was carried out using PBMCs or T cells enriched from blood (not recorded which). Source of these receptors: a woman aged 60-75 years who had been exposed to COVID-19.

The chain joins TRBV5-4 to TRBJ1-5; 7 nucleotides align to TRBD1. With V trimmed by 4 bases and J by 5 bases, 3 bases remained unmatched. The CDR3 sequence is 13 residues long. The germline V gene encodes CDR1 SGHNT and CDR2 YYREEE (reference sequence). The CDR3 nucleotides are TGTGCCAGCAGCCACGACAGGGATCAGCCCCAGCATTTT. Amino acids: CASSHDRDQPQHF.

This clone appeared a few times. The gene calls are TRBV14 and TRBJ1-3; no definite D call. The CDR3 loop spans 13 amino acids. V was trimmed by 5 bases and J by 0 bases, leaving 5 bases between them. Germline V gene data show CDR1 as SGHDN and CDR2 as FVKESK. The CDR3 DNA is TGTGCCAGCAGCTTATCCTCTGGAAACACCATATATTTT. Its translation is CASSLSSGNTIYF.

CDR3: CASRKGLGEKLFF. The CDR3 nucleotides are TGTGCCAGCAGGAAGGGGTTGGGTGAAAAACTGTTTTTT. The rearrangement uses TRBV6-5 and TRBJ1-4; maybe TRBD1 (5 bases). The CDR3 runs 13 residues. Trimming left V 6 bases short and J 7 bases short, with 12 bases between. CDR1 and CDR2 from the germline V gene are MNHEY and SVGAGI.

The chain links TRBV7-9 to TRBJ1-4; 11 nucleotides agree with TRBD1. CDR1 and CDR2 from the germline V gene are SEHNR and FQNEAQ (reference sequence). This CDR3 region has 15 residues. J was trimmed by 7 bases and V by 6 bases; bases with no gene match: 7. CDR3 amino acids: CASRDPGQGGEKLFF. The CDR3 DNA reads as TGTGCCAGCAGGGACCCGGGACAGGGGGGTGAAAAACTGTTTTTT.

The count of this clone is one. This chain uses TRBV5-6 with TRBJ1-1; the D is unclear. The CDR3 totals 12 residues. The ends were cut back, 3 bases at V and 7 bases at J, with 10 bases in the middle. Germline loops: CDR1 SGHDT, CDR2 YYEEEE. The CDR3 region has the DNA TGTGCCAGCAGCTCACTAACCGGTGAAGCTTTCTTT. Its translation: CASSSLTGEAFF.

The table lists this clone with many counts. The genes are TRBV28 and TRBJ2-3; 15 positions agree with TRBD2. V shed 5 bases and J 3 bases; nucleotides not matched to a gene: 9. The CDR3 sequence is 18 residues long. Germline lookup yields CDR1 MDHEN and CDR2 SYDVKM. In nucleotides, the CDR3 is TGTGCCAGCAGTCCGTGGACTAGCGGGGGGGCGGGGACAGATACGCAGTATTTT. Amino acids: CASSPWTSGGAGTDTQYF.

CDR3 sequence reads: CAISESWQANSPLHF. CDR3 nucleotide sequence: TGTGCCATCAGTGAGTCATGGCAGGCGAATTCACCCCTCCACTTT. This chain links TRBV10-3 with TRBJ1-6, with D uncertain. CDR3 length: 15 residues. Germline V gene lookup returns CDR1 ENHRY and CDR2 SYGVKD. The V gene lost 0 bases and the J gene lost 7 bases, with 10 bases spanning the gap.

This chain joins TRBV11-2 and TRBJ2-1; D is undetermined. CDR1 is SGHAT and CDR2 is FQNNGV in the germline V gene. The CDR3 runs 16 residues. Trimming stripped 7 bases from V and 5 bases from J, with 21 bases between. Here the CDR3 DNA reads TGTGCCAGCACTACCCAACAGTTCTCGCATAACAATGAGCAGTTCTTC. Translated, it gives CASTTQQFSHNNEQFF. Using reference TRBV11-2 and TRBJ2-1 for the parts outside the CDR3, the full variable domain is EAGVAQSPRYKIIEKRQSVAFWCNPISGHATLYWYQQILGQGPKLLIQFQNNGVVDDSQLPKDRFSAERLKGVDSTLKIQPAKLEDSAVYLCASTTQQFSHNNEQFFGPGTRLTVL.

The chain employs TRBV5-1 and TRBJ2-6; D not certain. Trimming removed 1 base from V and 0 bases from J, with 8 bases in between. Germline V gene data show CDR1 as SGHRS and CDR2 as YFSETQ. CDR3 length equals 16 residues. The CDR3 protein is CASSLTVSSGANVLTF. Here the CDR3 DNA reads TGCGCCAGCAGCTTGACGGTTAGCTCTGGGGCCAACGTCCTGACTTTC.

The count of this clone is one. The junction differs from germline at one of its ends, possibly a read error. J is TRBJ1-1 and V is TRBV6-1; weak D call: TRBD1 (5 bases). The V gene's germline CDR1 is MNHNS and CDR2 SASEGT. The CDR3 runs to 16 residues. The CDR3 bases are TGTGCCAGCCGTGACGCCCGGGGGGGTCTAAACACTGAAGCTTTCTTT. Translated: CASRDARGGLNTEAFF.

The V call is TRBV18, the J call TRBJ2-1; 10 bases line up with TRBD2. This CDR3 is 15 amino acids long. V trimming: 0 bases; J trimming: 9 bases; junction bases outside the gene matches: 5. Germline CDR1 is KGHSH and CDR2 is LQKENI. The DNA of the CDR3 is TGTGCCAGCTCACCACCAGCGGGAGGGCCGGGTGAGCAGTTCTTC. It specifies CASSPPAGGPGEQFF. Variable domain in full (rest from reference TRBV18 and TRBJ2-1): NAGVMQNPRHLVRRRGQEARLRCSPMKGHSHVYWYRQLPEEGLKFMVYLQKENIIDESGMPKERFSAEFPKEGPSILRIQQVVRGDSAAYFCASSPPAGGPGEQFFGPGTRLTVL.

The chain is built from TRBV27 and TRBJ2-1; a weak D match, TRBD1 (5 bases). CDR3 length: 14 amino acids. Trimming took 5 bases from V and 8 from J, leaving 16 bases between them. Germline V lookup: CDR1 MNHEY, CDR2 SMNVEV (reference sequence). Written as DNA, the CDR3 is TGTGCCAGCAGTGAAGGGGTCCGCCTCGATGAGCAGTTCTTC. Translation: CASSEGVRLDEQFF.

The chain links TRBV27 to TRBJ2-7; D perhaps matches TRBD1 (5 bases). Trimming removed 4 bases from V and 6 bases from J, with 16 bases in between. The V gene's germline CDR1 is MNHEY and CDR2 SMNVEV (reference sequence). This CDR3 is 14 amino acids long. CDR3 sequence: CASSSGSRVSEQYF. Written as DNA, the CDR3 is TGTGCCAGCAGTTCTGGATCCAGGGTTTCCGAGCAGTACTTC.

The chain is built from TRBV27 and TRBJ1-6; tentative D call: TRBD1 (5 bases). The germline gives CDR1 MNHEY, CDR2 SMNVEV (reference sequence). V dropped 5 bases and J dropped 4 bases, with 12 bases sitting between them. The CDR3 is made up of 15 amino acids. The CDR3 is CASSTPGGYNSPLHF. The CDR3 nucleotides are TGTGCCAGCAGTACTCCGGGGGGGTATAATTCACCCCTCCACTTT.

Note on this clone: Compared with germline, one end of the junction differs, possibly owing to a read error. The rearrangement joins TRBV25-1 to TRBJ1-5; no reliable D call. This CDR3 contains 11 residues. Germline V lookup: CDR1 MGHDK, CDR2 SYGVNS. The CDR3 DNA is TGTGCCAGCAGTGAATATGAGAGACACTATTTT. Translation gives CASSEYERHYF.

This chain links TRBV19 with TRBJ1-2; D possibly corresponds to TRBD1 (5 bases). The CDR3 loop spans 15 amino acids. The germline V gene has CDR1 LNHDA and CDR2 SQIVND (reference sequence). V was clipped by 9 bases and J by 0 bases, with 17 bases between them. This chain's CDR3 is CASTTLDRANYGYTF. In DNA form, the CDR3 reads TGTGCCAGCACGACCCTCGACAGAGCTAACTATGGCTACACCTTC. The full variable domain, in which reference TRBV19 and TRBJ1-2 provide the parts outside the CDR3, is DGGITQSPKYLFRKEGQNVTLSCEQNLNHDAMYWYRQDPGQGLRLIYYSQIVNDFQKGDIAEGYSVSREKKESFPLTVTSAQKNPTAFYLCASTTLDRANYGYTFGSGTRLTVV.

The chain couples TRBV6-5 to TRBJ1-1; 11 bases agree with TRBD1. V lost 4 bases to trimming and J lost 4 bases; unmatched junction nucleotides: 5. The V gene's germline CDR1 is MNHEY and CDR2 SVGAGI. This CDR3 comprises 15 residues. This CDR3 is CASSSGQGARTEAFF. The CDR3 coding sequence is TGTGCCAGCAGTTCCGGACAGGGGGCTCGCACTGAAGCTTTCTTT.

The J gene is TRBJ1-4, the V gene TRBV4-1, with D unresolved. Germline CDR1 is MGHRA and CDR2 is YSYEKL. V was pared by 0 bases and J by 13 bases, with 21 bases between. CDR3 size: 16 residues. In DNA, the CDR3 is TGCGCCAGCAGCCAAGATCTGGGCCGCGGGCGCGAGATACTGTTTTTT. Amino acid sequence: CASSQDLGRGREILFF.

This chain links TRBV6-5 with TRBJ1-1; 9 nucleotides line up with TRBD1. V was pared by 6 bases and J by 7 bases, with 9 bases of the junction left unmatched. The germline CDR1 and CDR2 sequences are MNHEY and SVGAGI. This CDR3 has 14 residues. In DNA form, the CDR3 reads TGTGCCAGCAGGGGGACAGGGCGGATTAGTGAAGCTTTCTTT. This gives the protein CASRGTGRISEAFF.

This sequence joins TRBV27 and TRBJ2-5, with D possibly TRBD2 on 6 matching bases. CDR1 is MNHEY and CDR2 is SMNVEV in the germline V gene (reference sequence). V lost 3 bases and J lost 5, with 10 bases in between. This CDR3 region has 13 residues. The CDR3 nucleotides are TGTGCCAGCAGTTTGGTTCGGGGGGAGACCCAGTACTTC. Amino acids: CASSLVRGETQYF.

This chain joins TRBV4-3 and TRBJ2-7; no reliable D call. CDR3 length: 15 amino acids. In germline, CDR1 is LGHNA, CDR2 YSLEER. V was trimmed by 0 bases and J by 3 bases, leaving 12 bases between them. The CDR3 sequence is CASSQEVHYRYEQYF. As DNA, the CDR3 is TGCGCCAGCAGCCAAGAGGTTCACTACCGCTACGAGCAGTACTTC.

In DNA form, the CDR3 reads TGTGCCACTAAGGGCACAGAGGGGGACCGTGAGCAGTTCTTC. Amino acids: CATKGTEGDREQFF. The J gene is TRBJ2-1, the V gene TRBV24-1; a weak D match, TRBD1 (6 bases). The CDR3 is made up of 14 amino acids. V lost 10 bases and J lost 9, with 21 bases in between. Germline CDR1 is KGHDR and CDR2 is SFDVKD.

This rearrangement joins TRBV5-1 to TRBJ2-7; TRBD2 is a possible D gene (6 bases). Trimming left V 0 bases short and J 0 bases short, with 7 bases between. The CDR3 sequence is 14 residues long. Germline assignment: CDR1 SGHRS and CDR2 YFSETQ. CDR3 sequence (DNA): TGCGCCAGCAGCTTGGTCGGGGGCTCCTACGAGCAGTACTTC. Translated: CASSLVGGSYEQYF.

The chain couples TRBV18 to TRBJ2-1, with 7 bases identical to TRBD1. The germline V gene encodes CDR1 KGHSH and CDR2 LQKENI. This CDR3 is 14 amino acids long. With V trimmed by 4 bases and J by 4 bases, 4 bases remained unmatched. The CDR3 is CASSLGTVYNEQFF. Written as DNA, the CDR3 is TGTGCCAGCTCACTAGGGACAGTTTACAATGAGCAGTTCTTC.